A single sample gave rise to the 15 T cell receptor beta chains below, sequenced in a study of chemoradiotherapy in HPV16-positive cancers. Produced via immunoSEQ multiplex PCR; TCRdb's table is partial and in-frame only. The sample carries roughly 21,000 clones, about 89% recorded once. Material: blood, obtained from a patient who underwent chemoradiotherapy. The receptors were gathered from a human donor with HPV-associated anogenital cancer.

The chain carries TRBV4-3 and TRBJ2-5; a weak D match, TRBD1 (5 bases). The J call may be wrong; the DNA end is better matched by TRBJ2-7. Germline CDR1 is LGHNA and CDR2 is YSLEER. The CDR3 spans 14 residues. The CDR3 reads CASSQTGAGYEQYF. CDR3 coding DNA: TGCGCCAGCAGCCAAACAGGTGCCGGTTACGAGCAGTACTTC.

V and J are TRBV4-3 and TRBJ1-5, with 9 bases identical to TRBD1. There are 14 residues in the CDR3. V was clipped by 3 bases and J by 7 bases; unmatched bases: 4. CDR1 LGHNA and CDR2 YSLEER come from the germline V gene. The CDR3 sequence is CASSQWGQGQPQHF. CDR3 coding DNA: TGCGCCAGCAGCCAGTGGGGACAGGGCCAGCCCCAGCATTTT.

The V gene is TRBV7-9, the J gene TRBJ2-7; no reliable D call. Trimming took off 1 base at V and 6 bases at J, with 13 bases between the two ends. The CDR3 contains 14 residues. Germline CDR1 and CDR2: SEHNR and FQNEAQ (reference sequence). CDR3 bases: TGTGCCAGCAGCTTAGTGACTGAAGGATCCGAGCAGTACTTC. Residues: CASSLVTEGSEQYF.

A single count supports this clone. This sequence joins TRBV7-9 and TRBJ2-6; 8 bases align to TRBD2. Trimming at V came to 3 bases and at J to 0 bases, leaving 10 bases not matched to a gene. Germline V gene sequence: CDR1 SEHNR, CDR2 FQNEAQ (reference sequence). The CDR3 contains 19 residues. CDR3 coding DNA: TGTGCCAGCAGCTTGACCGGGGGGGGCCACCTCTCTGGGGCCAACGTCCTGACTTTC. This encodes CASSLTGGGHLSGANVLTF.

The chain links TRBV7-9 to TRBJ2-3, with unresolved D. CDR3 length: 11 amino acids. CDR1 and CDR2 (germline): SEHNR, FQNEAQ (reference sequence). V was pared by 3 bases and J by 6 bases, with 4 bases between. DNA for the CDR3: TGTGCCAGCAGCTTGTCGGATACGCAGTATTTT. Protein: CASSLSDTQYF.

In nucleotides, the CDR3 is TGTGCCAGCTCGGAGGACAGGGGGATAAGTAGCAATCAGCCCCAGCATTTT. Protein sequence: CASSEDRGISSNQPQHF. This chain joins TRBV18 and TRBJ1-5; 10 positions match TRBD1. There are 17 residues in the CDR3. Looked up from germline, CDR1 is KGHSH and CDR2 is LQKENI. V lost 6 bases to trimming and J lost 0 bases; unmatched junction nucleotides: 8.

The chain uses TRBV5-4 and TRBJ2-4, with D unresolved. Germline CDR1 is SGHNT and CDR2 is YYREEE (reference sequence). V shed 6 bases and J shed 6 bases, with 16 bases lying between them. The CDR3 has 14 residues. The CDR3 sequence: CASNEGSHGNIQYF. The DNA for the CDR3 is TGTGCCAGCAACGAAGGCTCTCACGGAAACATTCAGTACTTC.

This sequence joins TRBV18 and TRBJ2-2, with D possibly TRBD1 on 6 matching bases. The CDR3 loop spans 15 amino acids. Germline-derived CDR1 and CDR2 are KGHSH and LQKENI. Between the trimmed V and J ends, which lost 3 bases and 0 bases, there was a span of 8 bases. In DNA, the CDR3 is TGTGCCAGCTCACCCAGGGGTACGAACACCGGGGAGCTGTTTTTT. This codes for CASSPRGTNTGELFF.

The chain joins TRBV7-2 to TRBJ2-7; D is perhaps TRBD1 or TRBD2 (5 bases each). Germline CDR1 reads SGHTA; CDR2 reads FQGNSA. This CDR3 is 16 amino acids long. V lost 3 bases and J 2 bases, leaving 17 bases between the germline ends. This chain's CDR3 is CASSLTQGRRTYEQYF. The DNA for the CDR3 is TGTGCCAGCAGCTTGACCCAGGGCAGGAGGACCTACGAGCAGTACTTC.

CDR3 DNA sequence: TGTGCCAGCAGCTTAGTTCGTCTAGCGGGGGGCAATGAGCAGTTCTTC. Translated, it gives CASSLVRLAGGNEQFF. This rearrangement joins TRBV13 to TRBJ2-1; 11 bases map to TRBD2. This CDR3 has 16 amino acids. The trim removed 1 base at V and 6 bases at J, leaving 5 bases unmatched. Germline CDR1 is PRHDT and CDR2 is FYEKMQ (reference sequence).

V and J are TRBV4-1 and TRBJ1-1; TRBD1 agrees at 7 bases. J gave up 3 bases and V 4 bases, and 8 bases lay outside the gene matches. Germline CDR1 and CDR2: MGHRA and YSYEKL. The CDR3 runs to 15 residues. The CDR3 DNA is TGCGCCAGCAGCCGACCCCGCGACAGGGACACTGAAGCTTTCTTT. This sequence encodes CASSRPRDRDTEAFF.

V and J are TRBV27 and TRBJ2-3, with 8 nucleotides matching TRBD1. This CDR3 is 14 amino acids long. The germline gives CDR1 MNHEY, CDR2 SMNVEV (reference sequence). Unmatched junction bases numbered 6, after V lost 10 bases and J lost 0 bases. CDR3 bases: TGTGCCACTTCGGACAGGGCGAGCACAGATACGCAGTATTTT. This encodes CATSDRASTDTQYF.

This clone was observed a few times. The chain uses TRBV19 and TRBJ1-2; 7 nucleotides line up with TRBD1. V was pared by 7 bases and J by 8 bases, with 13 bases of the junction left unmatched. The CDR3 extends over 14 amino acids. Germline V gene data show CDR1 as LNHDA and CDR2 as SQIVND (reference sequence). CDR3 in DNA: TGTGCCAGTAATAGAGGAGACAGGGTGAGCGGCTACACCTTC. It translates to CASNRGDRVSGYTF.

V and J are TRBV27 and TRBJ2-7; D is undetermined. V lost 6 bases to trimming and J lost 0 bases, with 3 bases between them. Germline V gene data show CDR1 as MNHEY and CDR2 as SMNVEV (reference sequence). This CDR3 contains 11 residues. The CDR3 loop reads CASRNSYEQYF. In DNA form, the CDR3 reads TGTGCCAGCAGGAACTCCTACGAGCAGTACTTC.

The chain has TRBV20-1 and TRBJ1-3, with D possibly TRBD1 on 5 matching bases. This CDR3 has 11 amino acids. Germline V CDR1 and CDR2: DFQATT, SNEGSKA (reference sequence). The ends were cut back, 4 bases at V and 9 bases at J, with 10 bases in the middle. The CDR3 DNA follows: TGCAGTGCTATGCTCGGGGGCACCATATATTTT. This translates into CSAMLGGTIYF.